This TCR beta chain was sequenced during a study of vaccination and CD4 T cells after COVID-19. Looking at the study overall: Cellular stimulation was performed using overlapping spike peptides derived from SARS-CoV-2, HCoV-NL63, HCoV-OC43 and HCoV-229E. Control cultures received a CEFX pool, an HIV-1 Nef pool, or no peptide.

This clonotype was observed a handful of times. Antigen unknown. Treatment indicated: roughly 11-day PBMC culture with coronavirus spike peptide pools or control peptides (ViraFEST assay). At the Johns Hopkins FTIC core, DNA taken from cultured CD4+ T cells was sequenced by way of the Oncomine TCR Beta short-read assay. Each CDR3 protein gets one entry after TCRdb re-called the PCR reads with MiXCR. The sample includes 10,000 to 15,000 distinct CDR3 sequences, over 65% of them seen just once. V was pared by 6 bases and J by 7 bases, with 15 bases between. This CDR3 has 13 residues. CDR1 and CDR2 from the germline V gene are MNHEY and SMNVEV (reference sequence).

This TCR came from a human donor who had recovered from COVID-19. The gene calls are TRBV27 and TRBJ1-2; a weak D match, TRBD1 (6 bases). The sequenced sample consisted of CD4+ T cells from blood, cultured in vitro. The chain's CDR3 is CASSRTGFSGYTF. The CDR3 DNA follows: TGTGCCAGCAGCCGCACAGGGTTTAGTGGCTACACCTTC.